The rows below give T cell receptor beta chains drawn from one sample of a study of regulatory T cells in long-lasting Graves disease. TCRdb reprocessed the multiplex PCR reads via MiXCR and lists one record per CDR3 protein. The sample contains roughly 470,000 distinct CDR3 sequences, roughly 20% of which appear only once. Sequencing used peripheral blood mononuclear cells (PBMCs), obtained when the disease was refractory, from a patient treated with antithyroid drugs. The receptor source for this set is a female donor with Graves disease. CDR3s include the opening cysteine and the closing phenylalanine or tryptophan. Each record gives: J gene, V gene, CDR3 protein.

>TRBJ2-7|TRBV30
CAWARGQISYEQYF
>TRBJ1-1|TRBV3-1
CASSQSKLLNTEAFF
>TRBJ2-2|TRBV7-9
CASSFPTRAPKNTGELFF
>TRBJ2-7|TRBV4-1
CASSQSPSGYEQYF
>TRBJ2-5|TRBV10-3
CAISEVRQETQYF
>TRBJ2-5|TRBV19
CASTINQGREETQYF
>TRBJ1-1|TRBV11-2
CASSSYRPEGAFF
>TRBJ1-1|TRBV11-2
CASSSLRGQNTEAFF
>TRBJ2-5|TRBV29-1
CSVGALLAGETQYF
>TRBJ2-5|TRBV20-1
CSATDYALETQYF
>TRBJ2-7|TRBV19
CASNWRQAYKNYEQYF
>TRBJ2-5|TRBV5-1
CASSLQPGVGVQETQYF
>TRBJ1-1|TRBV30
CAWRTGTRSAFF
>TRBJ1-2|TRBV18
CASTSPEPEIYGYTF
>TRBJ1-1|TRBV5-6
CASSSSGGLPTEAFF
>TRBJ2-5|TRBV28
CASSFSSGTQETQYF
>TRBJ2-5|TRBV3-1
CTSSQVPRTTETQYF
>TRBJ2-7|TRBV12-3/TRBV12-4
CASSTGTGAYEQYF
>TRBJ1-2|TRBV27
CASSSNALGNGYTF
>TRBJ2-7|TRBV24-1
CATSDSTSGYEQYF
>TRBJ1-4|TRBV5-4
CASSFSGNEKLFF
>TRBJ2-3|TRBV20-1
CSARGSGTSGEADTQYF
>TRBJ2-2|TRBV3-1
CASSQAAGASDGELFF
>TRBJ2-7|TRBV27
CASRGFGGTYEQYF
>TRBJ2-1|TRBV12-3/TRBV12-4
CASSLFIGASGSRSGEQFF
>TRBJ2-7|TRBV28
CASSRSRLPTYEQYF
>TRBJ1-1|TRBV6-1
CASSIPILRRQAREAFF
>TRBJ1-6|TRBV6-5
CASSYSIGQSLRISPLHF
>TRBJ2-2|TRBV4-3
CASSQGSVFGELFF